The 16 T cell receptor beta chains below all came from one sample that was sequenced in a study of CD8+ T cells in alopecia areata. It was cDNA, reverse transcribed from extracted RNA, that served as the sequencing template. TCRdb's copy holds only in-frame clones and misses some; the assay was immunoSEQ multiplex PCR. This sample has a few hundred thousand clones, with under 70% found just once. The material sequenced was CD4+ T cells sorted from blood, taken at week 0. The source is a human donor with alopecia areata.

This chain uses TRBV30 with TRBJ1-4; 7 bases are shared with TRBD1. Germline CDR1 and CDR2: GTSNPN and SVGIG (reference sequence). This CDR3 has 14 residues. Unmatched junction bases numbered 8, after V lost 2 bases and J lost 8 bases. This CDR3 reads CAWSRTGGNEKLFF. CDR3 sequence (DNA): TGTGCCTGGAGTCGGACAGGAGGGAACGAAAAACTGTTTTTT.

The J gene is TRBJ1-1, the V gene TRBV27, with D perhaps matching TRBD1 (5 bases). The CDR3 has 15 residues. Per germline, CDR1 MNHEY and CDR2 SMNVEV (reference sequence). Trimming removed 5 bases at V and 0 bases at J, with 13 bases between. DNA of the CDR3: TGTGCCAGCAGTCCTTGGACACCAATGAACACTGAAGCTTTCTTT. Its protein is CASSPWTPMNTEAFF.

The chain joins TRBV27 to TRBJ1-2; D may be TRBD1 (6 bases). The germline gives CDR1 MNHEY, CDR2 SMNVEV (reference sequence). The V gene lost 4 bases and the J gene lost 4 bases, with 10 bases spanning the gap. The CDR3 runs 13 residues. The CDR3 protein is CASSSGHSYGYTF. CDR3 coding DNA: TGTGCCAGCAGTTCGGGACACTCCTATGGCTACACCTTC.

The chain has TRBV6-5 and TRBJ2-3, with TRBD2 matching over 11 bases. This CDR3 spans 15 amino acids. V lost 6 bases, J lost 5 bases, and 7 bases stayed unmatched. Germline CDR1 MNHEY, CDR2 SVGAGI. The CDR3 region is CASRTSGAGRDTQYF. The CDR3 DNA reads TGTGCCAGCAGGACTAGCGGGGCCGGCAGAGATACGCAGTATTTT.

The V call is TRBV28, the J call TRBJ2-1; a weak D match, TRBD2 (7 bases). The CDR3 runs 16 residues. The V end was cut by 5 bases, the J end by 8 bases, with 22 bases between. CDR1 MDHEN and CDR2 SYDVKM come from the germline V gene. The CDR3: CASSPSGGGAGDEQFF. CDR3 DNA: TGTGCCAGCAGTCCCTCCGGAGGGGGGGCCGGGGATGAGCAGTTCTTC.

The chain carries TRBV30 and TRBJ1-2; the D gene is possibly TRBD1 (5 bases). Germline V gives CDR1 GTSNPN, CDR2 SVGIG (reference sequence). This CDR3 contains 13 residues. Trimming left V 0 bases short and J 4 bases short, with 9 bases between. DNA for the CDR3: TGTGCCTGGAGTGTACCAGGGTTCTATGGCTACACCTTC. Amino acid sequence: CAWSVPGFYGYTF.

This clone was counted between two and nine times. The rearrangement joins TRBV29-1 to TRBJ2-2, with D possibly TRBD1 on 5 matching bases. CDR3 length: 12 amino acids. The ends were cut back, 7 bases at V and 6 bases at J, with 12 bases in the middle. The germline V gene encodes CDR1 SQVTM and CDR2 ANQGSEA. The CDR3 is CSAQRGSGELFF. For the CDR3, the DNA is TGCAGCGCTCAAAGGGGCTCCGGGGAGCTGTTTTTT.

This rearrangement joins TRBV11-2 to TRBJ2-7; tentative D call: TRBD1 (5 bases). Germline V CDR1 and CDR2: SGHAT, FQNNGV. With 4 bases removed from V and 0 bases from J, the gap between germline ends came to 10 bases. The CDR3 consists of 14 residues. The CDR3 spells CASSWTMSSYEQYF. The CDR3 DNA reads as TGTGCCAGCAGCTGGACAATGAGCTCCTACGAGCAGTACTTC.

The chain has TRBV14 and TRBJ1-2; no reliable D call. V shed 0 bases and J shed 1 base, with 3 bases lying between them. CDR1 and CDR2 from the germline V gene are SGHDN and FVKESK. The CDR3 runs 13 residues. The CDR3, as DNA: TGTGCCAGCAGCCAAGACAATAACTATGGCTACACCTTC. Translating gives CASSQDNNYGYTF.

The J gene is TRBJ1-5, the V gene TRBV30, with D maybe TRBD1 (6 bases). V dropped 3 bases and J dropped 6 bases, with 12 bases sitting between them. The CDR3 has 13 residues. Germline CDR1 reads GTSNPN; CDR2 reads SVGIG (reference sequence). Here the CDR3 DNA reads TGTGCCTGGAGCCCGGGGGGCGGTCAGCCCCAGCATTTT. It specifies CAWSPGGGQPQHF.

The V and J genes are TRBV30 and TRBJ1-2; TRBD1 matches 9 bases. The V gene's germline CDR1 is GTSNPN and CDR2 SVGIG (reference sequence). This CDR3 region has 15 residues. With V trimmed by 2 bases and J by 8 bases, 12 bases remained unmatched. The CDR3 region is CAWSTLRGQGRGYTF. Written as DNA, the CDR3 is TGTGCCTGGAGTACGCTTCGGGGACAGGGAAGGGGCTACACCTTC. Supplemented by reference TRBV30 and TRBJ1-2, the full variable domain reads SQTIHQWPATLVQPVGSPLSLECTVEGTSNPNLYWYRQAAGRGLQLLFYSVGIGQISSEVPQNLSASRPQDRQFILSSKKLLLSDSGFYLCAWSTLRGQGRGYTFGSGTRLTVV.

V and J are TRBV2 and TRBJ1-5, with D uncertain. This CDR3 is built from 15 residues. V lost 2 bases and J 0 bases, leaving 8 bases between the germline ends. Germline V gives CDR1 SNHLY, CDR2 FYNNEI. CDR3 sequence: CASSEQANSNQPQHF. The CDR3 nucleotides are TGTGCCAGCAGTGAACAGGCAAATAGCAATCAGCCCCAGCATTTT.

This clone came up a few times. The CDR3 loop reads CSVGGRYGYTF. For the CDR3, the DNA is TGCAGCGTTGGGGGACGGTATGGCTACACCTTC. This chain joins TRBV29-1 and TRBJ1-2, with D possibly TRBD1 on 5 matching bases. The CDR3 runs 11 residues. Deletions cut 4 bases from V and 5 bases from J, with 8 bases between. Germline V lookup: CDR1 SQVTM, CDR2 ANQGSEA.

This rearrangement joins TRBV30 to TRBJ1-1, with 7 bases that match TRBD1. This CDR3 has 13 amino acids. V lost 1 base to trimming and J lost 8 bases; unmatched junction nucleotides: 7. Germline V gene data show CDR1 as GTSNPN and CDR2 as SVGIG (reference sequence). The CDR3 loop reads CAWSGRGAGEAFF. DNA for the CDR3: TGTGCCTGGAGTGGCAGGGGGGCTGGCGAAGCTTTCTTT.

The chain carries TRBV29-1 and TRBJ2-7; maybe TRBD2 (6 bases). Germline V gene lookup returns CDR1 SQVTM and CDR2 ANQGSEA. The CDR3 length is 12 residues. V was trimmed by 5 bases and J by 5 bases, leaving 13 bases between them. The CDR3 DNA reads TGCAGCGTTATTGGAGAGCGGGACGAGCAGTACTTC. Amino acids: CSVIGERDEQYF.

This sequence joins TRBV27 and TRBJ1-1; D is uncertain. The CDR3 spans 13 residues. CDR1 is MNHEY, CDR2 SMNVEV, per germline (reference sequence). V was pared by 1 base and J by 4 bases, with 7 bases between. CDR3 protein: CASSLFRGTEAFF. In DNA form, the CDR3 reads TGTGCCAGCAGTTTATTTCGGGGCACTGAAGCTTTCTTT.